This TCR beta chain was captured in a study of T cells after yellow fever vaccination. At the level of the study: Fractions of limited cellularity were prepared by means of SMART-Seq v4 Ultra Low Input.

5'RACE template switching produced TCR cDNA carrying a universal primer site and UMIs. TCRdb reprocessed the 5' RACE reads via MiXCR and lists one record per CDR3 protein. The sample lists about 50,000 distinct CDR3 sequences, about 5.6% occurring once. This CDR3 region has 15 residues. J gave up 10 bases and V 4 bases, and 6 bases lay outside the gene matches. From germline, CDR1 is MGHRA and CDR2 YSYEKL. This clonotype originated in a man between 18 and 29 years old who received the YFV17D yellow fever vaccine. The chain is built from TRBV4-1 and TRBJ2-1; 14 bases fit TRBD2. The material sequenced was PBMCs, either bulk or a sorted T-cell subset (CD4+, CD8+, memory, or dextramer-sorted; not recorded which), taken on the day of the yellow fever booster vaccination. In DNA, the CDR3 is TGCGCCAGCAGCCGACTAGCGGGGGGGTTAGGCGAGCAGTTCTTC. Translation: CASSRLAGGLGEQFF.